The source of this TCR beta chain is a study of shared clonotypes between healthy human individuals. Memory CD4+ cells were the fraction left after CD45RA+ naive selection. Sequencing was performed with immunoSEQ multiplex PCR; in TCRdb, only in-frame clones are kept and a portion is missing. The table shows about a million clones, with approximately 70% occurring only once. Per the germline V gene, CDR1 is SNHLY and CDR2 is FYNNEI. V was pared by 5 bases and J by 4 bases, with 11 bases between. The CDR3 has 14 amino acids. This clone was found a few times. This sequence joins TRBV2 and TRBJ1-4, with a weak D call TRBD1 (6 bases). The origin of this receptor is a man in his late teens or twenties in good health. Sequenced material: memory CD4+ T cells sorted from blood. Documented subset: CD45RA-negative fraction. CDR3 sequence (DNA): TGTGCCAGCAGTCAAGGGGGGAGTAATGAAAAACTGTTTTTT. Protein sequence: CASSQGGSNEKLFF.